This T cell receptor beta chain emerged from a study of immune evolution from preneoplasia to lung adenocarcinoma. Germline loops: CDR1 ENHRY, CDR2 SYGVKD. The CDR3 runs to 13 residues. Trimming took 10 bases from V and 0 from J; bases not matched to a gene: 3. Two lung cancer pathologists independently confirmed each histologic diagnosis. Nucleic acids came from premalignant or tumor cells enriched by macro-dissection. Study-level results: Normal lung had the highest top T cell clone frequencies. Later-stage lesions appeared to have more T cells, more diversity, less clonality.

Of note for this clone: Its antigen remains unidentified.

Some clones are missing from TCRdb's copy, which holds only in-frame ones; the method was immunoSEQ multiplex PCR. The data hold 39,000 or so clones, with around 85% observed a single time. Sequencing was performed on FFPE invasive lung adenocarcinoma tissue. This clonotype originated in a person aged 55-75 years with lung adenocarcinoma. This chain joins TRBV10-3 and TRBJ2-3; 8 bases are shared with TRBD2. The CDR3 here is CATGTRSTDTQYF. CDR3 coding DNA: TGTGCCACCGGGACTAGGAGCACAGATACGCAGTATTTT.